Listed below are T cell receptor beta chains from one sample, sequenced in a study of T cell changes during pregnancy in multiple sclerosis. The assay was immunoSEQ multiplex PCR, and TCRdb's table has in-frame clones only and misses some. The sample lists 65,000 to 95,000 clones, about 89% seen once, with over 1.5% in the top ten. Here the sequenced sample was peripheral blood, taken before pregnancy. These receptors all come from a female donor with multiple sclerosis, enrolled in a pregnancy study. Both conserved end residues are part of each CDR3. A D gene is named only where the DNA matches it firmly. Only part of the rows carry a size: once, few, many, or a class if the clone is expanded.

clone_size	d_call	v_call	j_call	cdr3_aa	cdr3_nt
NA	NA	TRBV5-6	TRBJ2-7	CASRSVVAAYEQYF	TGTGCCAGCAGGTCAGTTGTCGCTGCCTACGAGCAGTACTTC
NA	NA	TRBV27	TRBJ1-1	CASSLEGGTEAFF	TGTGCCAGCAGTTTAGAGGGAGGCACTGAAGCTTTCTTT
NA	NA	TRBV29-1	TRBJ2-5	CSVVDGGQETQYF	TGCAGCGTTGTGGACGGGGGACAAGAGACCCAGTACTTC
NA	TRBD2	TRBV7-8	TRBJ2-1	CASSLVRLAGPYNEQFF	TGTGCCAGCAGCTTAGTGAGGTTAGCGGGGCCCTACAATGAGCAGTTCTTC
NA	TRBD2	TRBV28	TRBJ2-3	CASMRGGTDTQYF	TGTGCCAGCATGCGGGGGGGAACAGATACGCAGTATTTT
NA	NA	TRBV19	TRBJ2-7	CASSNYRDSYEQYF	TGTGCCAGCTCAAACTACAGGGACTCCTACGAGCAGTACTTC
NA	NA	TRBV18	TRBJ1-1	CASSPRQGMNTEAFF	TGTGCCAGCTCACCTCGGCAGGGCATGAACACTGAAGCTTTCTTT
NA	NA	TRBV6-5	TRBJ2-1	CARSRRQSSYNEQFF	TGTGCCAGGAGTAGGCGGCAGAGCTCCTACAATGAGCAGTTCTTC
NA	TRBD1	TRBV10-3	TRBJ1-2	CAISEGQGVGRDGYTF	TGTGCCATCAGTGAAGGACAGGGGGTTGGGAGAGATGGCTACACCTTC
NA	NA	TRBV28	TRBJ2-7	CASSFWGSGSPYEQYF	TGTGCCAGCAGTTTTTGGGGTTCGGGGTCACCCTACGAGCAGTACTTC
NA	NA	TRBV28	TRBJ1-5	CASSPNRGNQPQHF	TGTGCCAGCAGTCCCAACAGGGGCAATCAGCCCCAGCATTTT
NA	TRBD1	TRBV2	TRBJ2-1	CASRTRQGMNEQFF	TGTGCCAGCAGGACCCGACAGGGGATGAATGAGCAGTTCTTC
NA	NA	TRBV6-1	TRBJ2-7	CASSEVSYEQYF	TGTGCCAGCAGTGAAGTATCTTACGAGCAGTACTTC
NA	TRBD1	TRBV9	TRBJ2-1	CASSDGQGRNEQFF	TGTGCCAGCAGCGATGGACAGGGGAGGAATGAGCAGTTCTTC
NA	TRBD2	TRBV18	TRBJ2-1	CASSPPSGGSYNEQFF	TGTGCCAGCTCACCACCGAGCGGGGGCTCCTACAATGAGCAGTTCTTC
NA	TRBD1	TRBV5-4	TRBJ1-4	CASSLAGTGHEKLFF	TGTGCCAGCAGCCTAGCCGGGACAGGACATGAAAAACTGTTTTTT
NA	NA	TRBV7-9	TRBJ1-4	CASSPTSPVNEKLFF	TGTGCCAGCAGCCCAACCTCGCCAGTGAATGAAAAACTGTTTTTT
once	NA	TRBV14	TRBJ2-5	CASSQRIGIQETQYF	TGTGCCAGCAGCCAGCGGATCGGGATACAAGAGACCCAGTACTTC
NA	TRBD1	TRBV9	TRBJ1-6	CASSAIGTVSSPLHF	TGTGCCAGCAGCGCGATCGGGACAGTAAGCTCACCCCTCCACTTT
NA	TRBD1	TRBV2	TRBJ2-6	CASRWGQTSGANVLTF	TGTGCCAGCAGGTGGGGACAGACCTCTGGGGCCAACGTCCTGACTTTC